Shown below are 14 T cell receptor beta chains from a single sample sequenced in a study of identical twins. TCRdb reprocessed the 5' RACE reads with MiXCR, giving one entry per CDR3 protein. The data contain 300,000 to 400,000 distinct CDR3 sequences, 9% to 15% of them singletons. These records were also assigned to another study, of yellow fever vaccine responses in identical twins.

The source material was CD8+ T cells sorted from blood. All receptors come from a woman aged 18 to 35 in good health.

This clonotype was counted only a few times. This rearrangement joins TRBV9 to TRBJ1-1, with no clear D. The V and J ends lost 2 bases and 4 bases respectively, with 9 bases between them. CDR1 and CDR2 (germline): SGDLS, YYNGEE. The CDR3 runs to 13 residues. The CDR3 DNA reads TGTGCCAGCAGCGTCCCGGTGGGCACTGAAGCTTTCTTT. Translating it yields CASSVPVGTEAFF.

The chain has TRBV7-6 and TRBJ2-1; D is possibly TRBD1 or TRBD2 (5 bases each). Trimming took 2 bases from V and 5 from J, leaving 22 bases between them. The germline V gene has CDR1 SGHVS and CDR2 FNYEAQ. This CDR3 has 18 amino acids. CDR3 coding DNA: TGTGCCAGCAGCTTACCCACGGCCGCCGGGACCGTAGACAATGAGCAGTTCTTC. Protein: CASSLPTAAGTVDNEQFF.

This clonotype was seen repeatedly, ten times or more. The chain uses TRBV7-6 and TRBJ2-1; TRBD2 aligns across 9 bases. Germline V gives CDR1 SGHVS, CDR2 FNYEAQ. The junction had 13 bases not matched to a gene; V was cut back by 6 bases and J by 7 bases. The CDR3 spans 16 residues. The CDR3 reads CASRPRTSEEENEQFF. The CDR3 DNA is TGTGCCAGCAGACCTCGGACTAGCGAGGAGGAGAATGAGCAGTTCTTC. The whole variable domain, remainder taken from reference TRBV7-6 and TRBJ2-1, is GAGVSQSPRYKVTKRGQDVALRCDPISGHVSLYWYRQALGQGPEFLTYFNYEAQQDKSGLPNDRFSAERPEGSISTLTIQRTEQRDSAMYRCASRPRTSEEENEQFFGPGTRLTVL.

This chain uses TRBV4-2 with TRBJ2-3; a weak D match, TRBD2 (5 bases). The CDR3 contains 15 residues. The V gene lost 1 base and the J gene lost 6 bases, with 14 bases spanning the gap. Looked up from germline, CDR1 is LGHNA and CDR2 is YNFKEQ. The CDR3 coding sequence is TGTGCCAGCAGCCAAGTCGCCGACCGAGGGGATACGCAGTATTTT. Its translation is CASSQVADRGDTQYF.

This clonotype was picked up many times. The chain uses TRBV20-1 and TRBJ2-7, with 7 positions matching TRBD2. V dropped 5 bases and J dropped 2; count of bases not matched to a gene: 0. The CDR3 sequence is 11 residues long. Germline CDR1 and CDR2: DFQATT and SNEGSKA (reference sequence). The CDR3 sequence is CSAGLAYEQYF. Here the CDR3 DNA reads TGCAGTGCTGGACTAGCCTACGAGCAGTACTTC.

This clonotype was counted a few times. The V and J genes are TRBV7-9 and TRBJ2-1; TRBD2 aligns across 12 bases. The V and J ends lost 3 bases and 8 bases, in that order; junction bases with no gene match: 5. CDR3 length: 15 amino acids. Germline-derived CDR1 and CDR2 are SEHNR and FQNEAQ (reference sequence). CDR3 coding DNA: TGTGCCAGCAGCTTCCAGACTAGCGGGGGTTATGAGCAGTTCTTC. It encodes CASSFQTSGGYEQFF.

The sample holds many counts of this clonotype. The chain employs TRBV11-2 and TRBJ2-5, with D hard to call. Germline loops: CDR1 SGHAT, CDR2 FQNNGV. The CDR3 runs 15 residues. With 1 base removed from V and 1 base from J, the gap between germline ends came to 10 bases. The CDR3 reads CASSLVGNLQETQYF. The CDR3, as DNA: TGTGCCAGCAGCTTAGTGGGGAACCTCCAAGAGACCCAGTACTTC.

The chain recombines TRBV7-9 with TRBJ2-5, with TRBD1 as a possible D gene (6 bases). CDR1 SEHNR and CDR2 FQNEAQ come from the germline V gene (reference sequence). The CDR3 extends over 15 amino acids. Trimming removed 2 bases at V and 5 bases at J, with 15 bases between. The CDR3 spells CASSLFGGPGETQYF. The CDR3 DNA follows: TGTGCCAGCAGCTTATTTGGGGGCCCGGGCGAGACCCAGTACTTC.

A few counts support this clonotype. The chain carries TRBV13 and TRBJ2-1; a possible D gene is TRBD2 (6 bases). The CDR3 sequence is 16 residues long. V dropped 4 bases and J dropped 1 base, with 14 bases sitting between them. The germline V gene has CDR1 PRHDT and CDR2 FYEKMQ (reference sequence). The CDR3 loop reads CASSSGEASSYNEQFF. CDR3 DNA sequence: TGTGCCAGCAGCTCGGGGGAGGCCTCATCCTACAATGAGCAGTTCTTC.

The chain links TRBV5-5 to TRBJ2-7; possibly TRBD2 for D (6 bases). The CDR3 totals 15 residues. The germline CDR1 and CDR2 sequences are SGHKS and YYEKEE (reference sequence). Trimming took 1 base from V and 2 from J, leaving 13 bases between them. Here the CDR3 reads CASSLYSGGTYEQYF. CDR3 in DNA: TGTGCCAGCAGCTTGTATTCAGGCGGGACCTACGAGCAGTACTTC.

In this sample, this clonotype turned up a few times. The rearrangement joins TRBV7-8 to TRBJ1-1; D gene unclear. This CDR3 has 13 amino acids. Germline V gene lookup returns CDR1 SGHVS and CDR2 FQNEAQ. The V gene lost 5 bases and the J gene lost 7 bases, with 14 bases spanning the gap. CDR3 bases: TGTGCCAGCAGCCACAGTGATTTGAGTGAAGCTTTCTTT. It specifies CASSHSDLSEAFF.

This clonotype showed up just a few times. This rearrangement joins TRBV12-3 or TRBV12-4 to TRBJ2-1; D remains ambiguous. The CDR3 spans 15 residues. The ends were cut back, 7 bases at V and 0 bases at J, with 13 bases in the middle. This CDR3 is CASTPDGFSYNEQFF. The CDR3 DNA reads as TGTGCCAGCACCCCCGATGGGTTCTCCTACAATGAGCAGTTCTTC.

This clonotype was observed a handful of times. This chain connects TRBV28 to TRBJ2-5; D may be TRBD2 (5 bases). V was pared by 1 base and J by 3 bases, with 6 bases between. The CDR3 length is 13 residues. Looked up from germline, CDR1 is MDHEN and CDR2 is SYDVKM. The CDR3 DNA is TGTGCCAGCAGTTTATTGGAGGAAGAGACCCAGTACTTC. Translated: CASSLLEEETQYF.

This clonotype appeared a few times. The chain carries TRBV5-1 and TRBJ2-3, with 16 bases identical to TRBD2. The CDR3 contains 19 residues. Germline V gives CDR1 SGHRS, CDR2 YFSETQ. V lost 3 bases, J lost 2 bases, and 9 bases stayed unmatched. CDR3 loop: CASSWGLAGGPRITDTQYF. The DNA of the CDR3 is TGCGCCAGCAGCTGGGGACTAGCGGGAGGGCCCAGAATCACAGATACGCAGTATTTT.